The 12 T cell receptor beta chains in this list originate from one sample, sequenced in a study of metastatic and nonmetastatic thyroid tumors (dated by TCRdb to the early 2020s). The receptor library was made with PCR. For sequencing, an Illumina HiSeq 4000 was employed. TCRdb's own reprocessing of the public reads used fastp at Q25 and MiXCR and kept productive beta chains. The sample has approximately 39,000 clones on record, under 25% of them singletons. In total, the top ten clones hold around 16% of the sample. None of the patients had been given any treatment before thyroid surgery. Material for sequencing was blood. The source is a female donor with papillary thyroid cancer or a benign thyroid nodule (not recorded which). Some clones in this sample may be carry-over from other donors' samples.

Concerning this clone: The CDR3 ends on some other residue instead of the conserved phenylalanine or tryptophan, so this is likely a read error. The DNA is omitted, as the CDR3 cannot be located on it reliably, and the CDR3 follows TCRdb's listing. This sequence joins TRBV15 and TRBJ1-4; the table's D call, TRBD1, was not checked against the DNA. CDR1 LNHNV and CDR2 YYDKDF come from the germline V gene (reference sequence). The length of the CDR3 is 16 amino acids, counting both ends. CDR3 protein: CATSRVGGAANEKLFS.

This clone was picked up many times. V is TRBV27 and J is TRBJ2-3, with 9 bases that match TRBD1. The V and J ends lost 1 base and 3 bases, in that order; junction bases with no gene match: 8. Germline CDR1 is MNHEY and CDR2 is SMNVEV (reference sequence). This CDR3 region has 17 residues. CDR3 nucleotide sequence: TGTGCCAGCAGTTTATGGGCGGGACAGGGAATAACAGATACGCAGTATTTT. It translates to CASSLWAGQGITDTQYF.

This clone was found a few times. The chain recombines TRBV7-2 with TRBJ1-5; no clear D. V dropped 4 bases and J dropped 0 bases, with 4 bases sitting between them. The CDR3 covers 13 residues. Germline CDR1 and CDR2: SGHTA and FQGNSA. The CDR3: CASSSYSNQPQHF. For the CDR3, the DNA is TGTGCCAGCAGCTCCTATAGCAATCAGCCCCAGCATTTT.

At least ten counts were recorded for this clone. The chain uses TRBV30 and TRBJ2-1; 9 bases map to TRBD1. The CDR3 extends over 15 amino acids. Unmatched junction bases numbered 6, after V lost 3 bases and J lost 3 bases. The V gene's germline CDR1 is GTSNPN and CDR2 SVGIG (reference sequence). CDR3 sequence (DNA): TGTGCCTGGAGAGCCGGGACAGGGTTCTACAATGAGCAGTTCTTC. Translation: CAWRAGTGFYNEQFF. The full variable domain, rest sourced from reference TRBV30 and TRBJ2-1, is SQTIHQWPATLVQPVGSPLSLECTVEGTSNPNLYWYRQAAGRGLQLLFYSVGIGQISSEVPQNLSASRPQDRQFILSSKKLLLSDSGFYLCAWRAGTGFYNEQFFGPGTRLTVL.

On this clone itself: A read error may account for a junction end that differs from germline. The rearrangement links TRBV6-2 or TRBV6-3 to TRBJ2-3, with no clear D. The CDR3 totals 15 residues. Looked up from germline, CDR1 is MNHEY and CDR2 is SVGEGT. CDR3 bases: TGTGCCAGCAGTTACTCAGAGGTTAGCACATATACGCAGTATTTT. Translated, it gives CASSYSEVSTYTQYF.

This clone was found a few times. The genes are TRBV28 and TRBJ2-7, with 7 bases matching TRBD1. The CDR3 is made up of 15 amino acids. Germline V gives CDR1 MDHEN, CDR2 SYDVKM. The V and J ends lost 3 bases and 6 bases, in that order; junction bases with no gene match: 11. The DNA for the CDR3 is TGTGCCAGCAGTTTCCTGTTAGGACAGGTATCCGAGCAGTACTTC. Amino acids: CASSFLLGQVSEQYF.

This chain connects TRBV7-2 to TRBJ1-6; D is ambiguous. Trimming stripped 8 bases from V and 8 bases from J, with 16 bases between. CDR1 and CDR2 from the germline V gene are SGHTA and FQGNSA. The CDR3 runs 14 residues. CDR3 bases: TGTGCCAGCGGCTGGACGGGATTCCATTCACCCCTCCACTTT. Amino acid sequence: CASGWTGFHSPLHF.

Details on this clone: The CDR3 does not end in the conserved phenylalanine or tryptophan, so this is likely a read error. The J gene is TRBJ2-7, the V gene TRBV11-2; no clear D. CDR1 is SGHAT and CDR2 is FQNNGV in the germline V gene. The CDR3 covers 12 residues. The CDR3: CASILVAHEQYS. The CDR3 DNA is TGTGCCAGCATCTTAGTGGCCCACGAGCAGTACTCC.

This clone was found many times. The chain is built from TRBV3-1 and TRBJ2-7; TRBD2 matches at 7 bases. Germline CDR1 reads LGHDT; CDR2 reads YNNKEL (reference sequence). With V trimmed by 4 bases and J by 1 base, 7 bases remained unmatched. The CDR3 totals 15 residues. The CDR3, as DNA: TGTGCCAGCAGCCTAGAGCGGGAACCTTCCTACGAGCAGTACTTC. Protein: CASSLEREPSYEQYF.

This clone was detected many times. This chain joins TRBV10-2 and TRBJ2-1; tentatively, D is TRBD2 (6 bases). This CDR3 spans 16 amino acids. V was trimmed by 4 bases and J by 2 bases, leaving 15 bases between them. Per the germline V gene, CDR1 is WSHSY and CDR2 is SAAADI. The CDR3 region has the DNA TGCGCCAGCAGTGCGCCCGGGAGCCTCCCCTACAATGAGCAGTTCTTC. Residues: CASSAPGSLPYNEQFF.

There are many counts of this clone. This chain uses TRBV2 with TRBJ2-2; either TRBD1 or TRBD2 may fit D (5 bases each). Germline assignment: CDR1 SNHLY and CDR2 FYNNEI. V lost 6 bases to trimming and J lost 2 bases, with 22 bases between them. CDR3 size: 18 residues. The CDR3 sequence: CASRRAEWGSANTGELFF. The CDR3 nucleotides read TGTGCCAGCAGGCGAGCGGAGTGGGGGAGCGCAAACACCGGGGAGCTGTTTTTT.

This clone was seen at least ten times. The V call is TRBV28, the J call TRBJ2-2, with a weak D call TRBD2 (5 bases). The CDR3 has 19 amino acids. Germline CDR1 and CDR2: MDHEN and SYDVKM. Trimming stripped 5 bases from V and 4 bases from J, with 26 bases between. The CDR3: CASSTRTLSSRSPTGELFF. The CDR3 nucleotides are TGTGCCAGCAGTACTAGGACGCTATCCTCCCGGTCCCCCACCGGGGAGCTGTTTTTT.